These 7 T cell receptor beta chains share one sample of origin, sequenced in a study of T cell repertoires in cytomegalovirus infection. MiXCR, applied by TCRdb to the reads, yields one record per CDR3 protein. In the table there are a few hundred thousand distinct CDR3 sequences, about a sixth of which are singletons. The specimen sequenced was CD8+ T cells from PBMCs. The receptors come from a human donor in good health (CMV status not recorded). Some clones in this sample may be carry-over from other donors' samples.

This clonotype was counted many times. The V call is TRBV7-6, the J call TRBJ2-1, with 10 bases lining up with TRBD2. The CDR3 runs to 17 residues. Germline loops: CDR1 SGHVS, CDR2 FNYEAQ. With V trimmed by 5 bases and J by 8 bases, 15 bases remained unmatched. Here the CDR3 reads CASSPTVGLADLDEQFF. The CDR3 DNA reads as TGTGCCAGCAGCCCAACCGTAGGACTAGCGGACTTGGATGAGCAGTTCTTC.

The CDR3 DNA is TGCGCCAGCAGCCAAGACCGGGGACTATACTCCTACAATGAGCAGTTCTTC. This codes for CASSQDRGLYSYNEQFF. The chain joins TRBV4-3 to TRBJ2-1; 7 bases match TRBD2. This CDR3 spans 17 amino acids. Per the germline V gene, CDR1 is LGHNA and CDR2 is YSLEER. The trim removed 0 bases at V and 0 bases at J, leaving 5 bases unmatched.

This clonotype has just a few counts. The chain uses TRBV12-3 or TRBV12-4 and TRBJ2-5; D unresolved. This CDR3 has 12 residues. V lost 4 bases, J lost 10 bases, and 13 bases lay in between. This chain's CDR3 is CASSSPSRIQYF. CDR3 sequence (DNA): TGTGCCAGCAGTTCGCCCTCTAGGATCCAGTACTTC.

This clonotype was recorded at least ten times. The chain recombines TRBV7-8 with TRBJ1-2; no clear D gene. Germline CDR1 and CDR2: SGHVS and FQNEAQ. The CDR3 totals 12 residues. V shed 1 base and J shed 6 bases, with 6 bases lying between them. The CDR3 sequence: CASSLVDDGYTF. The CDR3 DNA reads TGTGCCAGCAGCTTAGTAGACGATGGCTACACCTTC.

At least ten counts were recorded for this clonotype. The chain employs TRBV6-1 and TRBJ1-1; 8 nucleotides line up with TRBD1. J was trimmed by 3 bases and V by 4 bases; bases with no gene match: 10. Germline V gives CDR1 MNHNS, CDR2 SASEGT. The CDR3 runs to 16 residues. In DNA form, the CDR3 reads TGTGCCAGCAGTGGGACAGGGACCTCTTTAGACACTGAAGCTTTCTTT. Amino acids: CASSGTGTSLDTEAFF.

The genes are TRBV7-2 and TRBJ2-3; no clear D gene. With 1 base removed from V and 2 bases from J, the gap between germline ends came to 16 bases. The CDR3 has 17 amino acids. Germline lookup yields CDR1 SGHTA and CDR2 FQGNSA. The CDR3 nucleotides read TGTGCCAGCAGCTTAGTGTGGGTCCCGTCTACCACAGATACGCAGTATTTT. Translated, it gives CASSLVWVPSTTDTQYF.

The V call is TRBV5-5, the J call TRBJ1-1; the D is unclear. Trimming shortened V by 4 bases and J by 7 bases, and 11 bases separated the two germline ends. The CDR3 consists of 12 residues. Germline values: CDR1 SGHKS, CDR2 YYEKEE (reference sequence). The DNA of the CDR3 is TGTGCCAGCAGCCACCTCAGGTTTGAAGCTTTCTTT. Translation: CASSHLRFEAFF.